One sample yielded the 13 T cell receptor beta chains listed below, sequenced in a study of blood T cell repertoires in COVID-19. This table comes from immunoSEQ multiplex PCR, and its TCRdb copy is limited to in-frame clones, with some not included. The sample records some 20,000 clones, roughly 87% being singletons. Sequenced input: peripheral blood. The receptors come from a human donor in a cohort sampled during active COVID-19. The donor label of this sample is uncertain.

The CDR3 reads CASSFRHPVRTQYF. As DNA, the CDR3 is TGTGCCAGCAGTTTCCGACACCCGGTTAGGACCCAGTACTTC. J is TRBJ2-5 and V is TRBV6-6; D ambiguous. The CDR3 contains 14 residues. The V end was cut by 4 bases, the J end by 7 bases, with 16 bases between. CDR1 is MNHNY and CDR2 is SVGAGI in the germline V gene (reference sequence).

The chain recombines TRBV5-1 with TRBJ2-1, with D maybe TRBD2 (6 bases). CDR1 is SGHRS, CDR2 YFSETQ, per germline. V lost 4 bases to trimming and J lost 13 bases, with 12 bases between them. The CDR3 is 11 amino acids. The CDR3 loop is CASSLDYIQFF. The CDR3 DNA sequence: TGCGCCAGCAGCCTGGACTATATACAGTTCTTC.

The chain has TRBV19 and TRBJ2-1; 7 nucleotides line up with TRBD1. The CDR3 length is 14 residues. Germline V gene lookup returns CDR1 LNHDA and CDR2 SQIVND (reference sequence). Trimming removed 10 bases from V and 2 bases from J; junction bases left unmatched: 8. The CDR3 bases are TGTGCCACCCAGGACAGGAGAGCCTACAATGAGCAGTTCTTC. Translating gives CATQDRRAYNEQFF.

This clone occurred once. The chain is built from TRBV9 and TRBJ1-2; the D gene is possibly TRBD1 (5 bases). Germline V gene data show CDR1 as SGDLS and CDR2 as YYNGEE. V was clipped by 4 bases and J by 6 bases, with 10 bases between them. CDR3 size: 12 residues. The CDR3 loop reads CASSPSRDGYTF. In nucleotides, the CDR3 is TGTGCCAGCAGCCCTTCCAGGGATGGCTACACCTTC.

The V call is TRBV29-1, the J call TRBJ2-7; tentatively, D is TRBD2 (6 bases). This CDR3 comprises 13 residues. CDR1 is SQVTM and CDR2 is ANQGSEA in the germline V gene. Trimming cost V 7 bases and J 6 bases, with 19 bases left between them. CDR3 in DNA: TGCAGCGCTGGGGGGTGGTTTCTGGGCGAGCAGTACTTC. Residues: CSAGGWFLGEQYF.

The J gene is TRBJ2-2, the V gene TRBV9; 8 positions match TRBD2. The J segment lost 5 bases and the V segment lost 4 bases, leaving 7 bases of the junction unmatched. CDR3 length equals 15 residues. Germline loops: CDR1 SGDLS, CDR2 YYNGEE. The DNA for the CDR3 is TGTGCCAGCAGCCCTCAGCGGGAGCCGACCGGGGAGCTGTTTTTT. Amino acids: CASSPQREPTGELFF.

This clone was seen once. V usage is TRBV29-1 and J usage is TRBJ2-7; 8 nucleotides line up with TRBD2. Germline CDR1 reads SQVTM; CDR2 reads ANQGSEA. This CDR3 has 14 amino acids. Trimming removed 6 bases from V and 2 bases from J; junction bases left unmatched: 9. In DNA, the CDR3 is TGCAGCGTGGACGGCGGGAGGCCCCCCTACGAGCAGTACTTC. This sequence encodes CSVDGGRPPYEQYF.

This clone was recorded once. This chain connects TRBV19 to TRBJ2-6; tentative D call: TRBD2 (5 bases). Germline V lookup: CDR1 LNHDA, CDR2 SQIVND (reference sequence). The CDR3 has 15 residues. Trimming cost V 3 bases and J 4 bases, with 10 bases left between them. The CDR3 protein is CASSIGVAGANVLTF. The CDR3 DNA reads TGTGCCAGTAGTATCGGGGTTGCAGGGGCCAACGTCCTGACTTTC.

J is TRBJ2-4 and V is TRBV6-4; 14 bases are shared with TRBD2. There are 19 residues in the CDR3. Germline-derived CDR1 and CDR2 are MRHNA and SNTAGT. Unmatched junction bases numbered 13, after V lost 7 bases and J lost 2 bases. The CDR3 DNA reads as TGTGCCAGCACCACATCCGGGACTAGCGGGAGAGAGACCAAAAACATTCAGTACTTC. Protein sequence: CASTTSGTSGRETKNIQYF.

The chain links TRBV15 to TRBJ2-7; the match to TRBD1 covers 7 bases. The germline gives CDR1 LNHNV, CDR2 YYDKDF (reference sequence). The CDR3 is made up of 15 amino acids. The ends lost 1 base at V and 3 bases at J; junction bases unmatched: 6. The CDR3 DNA follows: TGTGCCACCAGCAGAGGGGGGACAGCCGACTACGAGCAGTACTTC. Its translation is CATSRGGTADYEQYF. The entire variable domain, with the rest obtained from reference TRBV15 and TRBJ2-7, is as follows: DAMVIQNPRYQVTQFGKPVTLSCSQTLNHNVMYWYQQKSSQAPKLLFHYYDKDFNNEADTPDNFQSRRPNTSFCFLDIRSPGLGDTAMYLCATSRGGTADYEQYFGPGTRLTVT.

V usage is TRBV2 and J usage is TRBJ2-6; 14 bases match TRBD2. Germline V gives CDR1 SNHLY, CDR2 FYNNEI. Trimming removed 6 bases from V and 4 bases from J; junction bases left unmatched: 5. The CDR3 is made up of 17 amino acids. CDR3 sequence (DNA): TGTGCCAGCAGCCGACTAGCGGGAGGGGGAGGGGCCAACGTCCTGACTTTC. Amino acid sequence: CASSRLAGGGGANVLTF.

The rearrangement links TRBV18 to TRBJ1-2; 10 bases map to TRBD1. V lost 1 base, J lost 3 bases, and 11 bases stayed unmatched. The CDR3 covers 18 residues. Germline CDR1 KGHSH, CDR2 LQKENI. Here the CDR3 reads CASSPLSGTGVEDYGYTF. The CDR3 DNA reads as TGTGCCAGCTCACCACTCTCCGGGACAGGGGTGGAGGACTATGGCTACACCTTC.

The V call is TRBV9, the J call TRBJ2-3; 7 positions match TRBD2. V trimming: 0 bases; J trimming: 0 bases; junction bases outside the gene matches: 13. In germline, CDR1 is SGDLS, CDR2 YYNGEE. This CDR3 is 19 amino acids long. The CDR3 reads CASSVGRGAGAGSTDTQYF. CDR3 DNA sequence: TGTGCCAGCAGCGTAGGGCGAGGGGCGGGAGCGGGGAGCACAGATACGCAGTATTTT. Full variable domain (outside the CDR3, taken from reference TRBV9 and TRBJ2-3): DSGVTQTPKHLITATGQRVTLRCSPRSGDLSVYWYQQSLDQGLQFLIQYYNGEERAKGNILERFSAQQFPDLHSELNLSSLELGDSALYFCASSVGRGAGAGSTDTQYFGPGTRLTVL.